This TCR beta chain derives from a study of blood T cells in healthy people across ages. Germline V gene sequence: CDR1 SGHRS, CDR2 YFSETQ. This CDR3 contains 13 residues. V was cut by 5 bases and J by 4 bases, with 12 bases left in between. Primed by a sample-barcoded 5' primer and a J-beta primer mix, a second PCR proceeded for about 6 to 11 cycles. TCRdb fed the 5' RACE reads into MiXCR, producing one record per CDR3 protein. The sample includes approximately 800,000 distinct CDR3 sequences, around a quarter of them seen just once. This sample also appeared in a second study, on T cells of mothers and their children.

This TCR was sampled from a boy aged 5-17 years in good health. Sequencing input: blood. The V and J genes are TRBV5-1 and TRBJ2-5; D is unresolved. The CDR3 spells CASSPDARETQYF. The CDR3 nucleotides are TGCGCCAGCAGTCCAGACGCTCGAGAGACCCAGTACTTC.